A single T cell receptor (beta chain) is shown here with its context. Its target is not known. After constant-region reverse-primer amplification, full-length variable regions underwent semi-nested PCR with Nested Universal Primer A. A single record per CDR3 protein comes from TCRdb applying MiXCR to the 5' RACE reads. Among approximately 44,000 distinct CDR3 sequences listed, just under 30% were seen once. V lost 2 bases to trimming and J lost 1 base, with 6 bases between them. CDR1 is SGHRS and CDR2 is YFSETQ in the germline V gene. This CDR3 comprises 13 residues. The study's findings and limits: In terms of TCR gene usage, tumor memory CD4+ T cells clustered together with blood and lymph node memory CD4+ cells, as well as with lymph node naive CD4+ cells.

The chain has TRBV5-1 and TRBJ1-1; D is ambiguous. The origin of this receptor is a female donor with breast cancer. Source material: memory CD4+ T cells sorted from a lymph node. The subset denotes: memory CD4+ T cells, CD4+CD45RO+CD25-. The CDR3 nucleotides read TGCGCCAGCAGCTTTACTTCGAACACTGAAGCTTTCTTT. It yields the protein CASSFTSNTEAFF.